This T cell receptor (beta chain) is drawn from a study of shared clonotypes between healthy human individuals. Clones were sequenced by immunoSEQ multiplex PCR, and TCRdb holds only the in-frame ones, with some missing. The sample yields more than 500,000 clones, roughly 95% seen once. V dropped 1 base and J dropped 0 bases, with 10 bases sitting between them. CDR1 is SGHAT and CDR2 is FQNNGV in the germline V gene. CDR3 length: 16 residues. The genes are TRBV11-2 and TRBJ1-5, with D possibly matching TRBD1 (5 bases). The receptor was isolated from a woman in her 30s in good health. The specimen sequenced was naive CD4+ T cells sorted from blood. Subset here: CD45RA+ positively selected. The CDR3 loop is CASSLVWGDSNQPQHF. The CDR3, as DNA: TGTGCCAGCAGCTTAGTCTGGGGCGATAGCAATCAGCCCCAGCATTTT.